This record looks at one T cell receptor beta chain sequence and its context. Its antigen remains unknown. CDR1 and CDR2 from the germline V gene are MNHEY and SMNVEV (reference sequence). CDR3 length: 14 amino acids. Trimming shortened V by 6 bases and J by 0 bases, and 8 bases separated the two germline ends. The data are from a study of T-cell memory formation after mild COVID-19. Study-level findings and limits: From day 15 to 85, contracting clones were balanced between CD4 and CD8, whereas later expanders leaned toward CD4+. Mainly in CM and EM were contracting CD4+ clones; CD8+ were in EMRA. In second-wave clones peaking day 37, SARS-CoV-2 specificity remained unconfirmed.

Constant-segment primers and 5'RACE yielded cDNA libraries for TCR alpha and TCR beta, each carrying sample barcodes and UMIs. TCRdb itself ran the 5' RACE reads through MiXCR, one entry per CDR3 protein. The table lists hundreds of thousands of distinct CDR3 sequences, 25% to 30% of them singletons. The chain combines TRBV27 with TRBJ2-2; unclear D gene. The clonotype comes from an adult woman who had mild COVID-19 (a few samples of this study predate the infection). Cell type and time point are not known. Sequencing was performed on PBMCs or a T cell subset sorted from them (not recorded which). CDR3 sequence (DNA): TGTGCCAGCAGAGGCCACGCGAACACCGGGGAGCTGTTTTTT. This gives the protein CASRGHANTGELFF.